One and the same sample provided the 25 T cell receptor beta chains below, sequenced in a study of PD-L1 blockade in urothelial cancer. Method: immunoSEQ multiplex PCR; TCRdb's copy keeps in-frame clones and lacks some. Among some 100,000 clones listed, 80% to 90% were seen once. Time point denoted: pretreatment peripheral blood. Here the sequenced sample was PBMCs, taken around atezolizumab (anti-PD-L1) treatment. These receptors originate from a woman aged 80 or over with urothelial cancer.

The CDR3 DNA reads TGTGCCAGCAGCTTGGTATCCGGGAGGGTGGGGGAGCAGTACTTC. Encoded protein: CASSLVSGRVGEQYF. This chain connects TRBV7-9 to TRBJ2-7, with 8 nucleotides matching TRBD2. Germline V lookup: CDR1 SEHNR, CDR2 FQNEAQ (reference sequence). The CDR3 runs to 15 residues. The trim removed 3 bases at V and 7 bases at J, leaving 11 bases unmatched.

The chain carries TRBV6-5 and TRBJ1-2; D is possibly TRBD1 (5 bases). The V gene lost 2 bases and the J gene lost 1 base, with 11 bases spanning the gap. The length of the CDR3 is 15 residues. The V gene's germline CDR1 is MNHEY and CDR2 SVGAGI. The CDR3 nucleotides read TGTGCCAGCAGTTACGGTGACAGAAATAACTATGGCTACACCTTC. Translating gives CASSYGDRNNYGYTF.

The chain joins TRBV4-1 to TRBJ2-5; D perhaps matches TRBD2 (6 bases). The V end lost 4 bases, the J end lost 2 bases, and 8 bases lay between the germline ends. CDR1 is MGHRA and CDR2 is YSYEKL in the germline V gene. The CDR3 has 13 residues. The CDR3 bases are TGCGCCAGCAGCCCGACTAGACAAGAGACCCAGTACTTC. It encodes CASSPTRQETQYF.

This sequence joins TRBV6-6 and TRBJ1-1; 12 bases map to TRBD1. The germline V gene has CDR1 MNHNY and CDR2 SVGAGI (reference sequence). After removal of 6 bases from V and 8 bases from J, the junction contained 10 bases not matched to a gene. This CDR3 comprises 15 residues. CDR3 region: CASRPPGQGAAEAFF. The DNA for the CDR3 is TGTGCCAGCAGACCCCCGGGACAGGGGGCGGCGGAAGCTTTCTTT.

This clone was found once. The chain uses TRBV13 and TRBJ2-5; 8 nucleotides line up with TRBD1. The V gene's germline CDR1 is PRHDT and CDR2 FYEKMQ (reference sequence). CDR3 length equals 14 residues. With 4 bases clipped from V and 5 bases from J, the junction kept 6 bases outside the gene matches. The CDR3 DNA follows: TGTGCCAGCAGCTCCGGGACAGGTGGGGAGACCCAGTACTTC. Its translation: CASSSGTGGETQYF.

The rearrangement joins TRBV20-1 to TRBJ2-7; D remains ambiguous. CDR3 length equals 11 residues. From germline, CDR1 is DFQATT and CDR2 SNEGSKA (reference sequence). Trimming removed 7 bases at V and 5 bases at J, with 12 bases between. The CDR3 reads CSGGVADEQYF. As DNA, the CDR3 is TGCAGTGGAGGTGTAGCCGACGAGCAGTACTTC.

CDR3 protein: CASGSGTANTGELFF. Written as DNA, the CDR3 is TGTGCCAGTGGCAGTGGGACAGCGAACACCGGGGAGCTGTTTTTT. This rearrangement joins TRBV19 to TRBJ2-2, with TRBD1 identical over 7 bases. Germline-derived CDR1 and CDR2 are LNHDA and SQIVND (reference sequence). The CDR3 consists of 15 residues. V lost 8 bases to trimming and J lost 0 bases; unmatched junction nucleotides: 6.

The chain is built from TRBV5-1 and TRBJ2-3; maybe TRBD2 (6 bases). Germline V lookup: CDR1 SGHRS, CDR2 YFSETQ. V lost 2 bases and J lost 3, with 10 bases in between. The CDR3 length is 14 residues. CDR3: CASSFGSLTDTQYF. As DNA, the CDR3 is TGCGCCAGCAGCTTCGGGAGCTTGACAGATACGCAGTATTTT.

The chain's CDR3 is CASTDPGTGGYNEQFF. The CDR3 DNA reads as TGTGCCAGTACCGATCCCGGGACAGGGGGCTATAATGAGCAGTTCTTC. V is TRBV19 and J is TRBJ2-1; 12 bases agree with TRBD1. V was clipped by 7 bases and J by 7 bases; unmatched bases: 11. The length of the CDR3 is 16 residues. Germline V gene lookup returns CDR1 LNHDA and CDR2 SQIVND (reference sequence).

The chain employs TRBV19 and TRBJ2-7; D call uncertain. The V end was cut by 1 base, the J end by 4 bases, with 11 bases between. Germline CDR1 reads LNHDA; CDR2 reads SQIVND (reference sequence). The CDR3 covers 14 residues. The DNA of the CDR3 is TGTGCCAGTAGTATAGGGCATACCTTTTACGAGCAGTACTTC. Its translation: CASSIGHTFYEQYF.

The rearrangement joins TRBV19 to TRBJ2-2; 9 bases are a match to TRBD1. This CDR3 has 15 amino acids. Trimming at V came to 4 bases and at J to 5 bases, leaving 5 bases not matched to a gene. The germline gives CDR1 LNHDA, CDR2 SQIVND (reference sequence). As DNA, the CDR3 is TGTGCCAGTAGTAACACAGGGGGCCGGACCGGGGAGCTGTTTTTT. The encoded protein is CASSNTGGRTGELFF. The full variable domain, rest sourced from reference TRBV19 and TRBJ2-2, is DGGITQSPKYLFRKEGQNVTLSCEQNLNHDAMYWYRQDPGQGLRLIYYSQIVNDFQKGDIAEGYSVSREKKESFPLTVTSAQKNPTAFYLCASSNTGGRTGELFFGEGSRLTVL.

J is TRBJ2-1 and V is TRBV6-1; 9 nucleotides align to TRBD1. V gave up 7 bases and J gave up 8 bases; unmatched junction bases: 6. This CDR3 spans 13 amino acids. The germline gives CDR1 MNHNS, CDR2 SASEGT. The CDR3 loop is CASIGTGTHEQFF. DNA for the CDR3: TGTGCCAGCATCGGGACAGGGACCCATGAGCAGTTCTTC.

The gene calls are TRBV11-2 and TRBJ2-1; D is perhaps TRBD1 (6 bases). The CDR3 runs to 13 residues. CDR1 and CDR2 from the germline V gene are SGHAT and FQNNGV. V was shortened by 1 base and J by 10 bases, with 11 bases between the two germline ends. For the CDR3, the DNA is TGTGCCAGCAGCTTAGCGGACAGTTTGGAGCAGTTCTTC. Protein sequence: CASSLADSLEQFF.

This chain joins TRBV5-6 and TRBJ1-1; D is unclear. The CDR3 is made up of 14 amino acids. Germline-derived CDR1 and CDR2 are SGHDT and YYEEEE. V gave up 4 bases and J gave up 3 bases, with 13 bases separating them. The CDR3 nucleotides are TGTGCCAGCAGCCCCCGGGAGTCCCACACTGAAGCTTTCTTT. This gives the protein CASSPRESHTEAFF.

This clone was found once. This sequence joins TRBV28 and TRBJ2-7; 7 nucleotides match TRBD2. The CDR3 extends over 16 amino acids. CDR1 MDHEN and CDR2 SYDVKM come from the germline V gene. The junction had 15 bases not matched to a gene; V was cut back by 6 bases and J by 4 bases. In DNA form, the CDR3 reads TGTGCCAGCAGCCAATGGGGGGGTAGCCGGTGGTACGAGCAGTACTTC. Its protein is CASSQWGGSRWYEQYF.

The CDR3 sequence: CASSHFEGTRFDEQFF. The DNA of the CDR3 is TGCGCCAGCAGCCATTTCGAAGGGACTCGGTTCGATGAGCAGTTCTTC. This sequence joins TRBV4-1 and TRBJ2-1; TRBD2 might be the D (6 bases). The CDR3 loop spans 16 amino acids. Germline V gene lookup returns CDR1 MGHRA and CDR2 YSYEKL. The ends were cut back, 3 bases at V and 8 bases at J, with 20 bases in the middle.

The chain combines TRBV6-1 with TRBJ1-5; 9 nucleotides line up with TRBD1. Germline V gives CDR1 MNHNS, CDR2 SASEGT. This CDR3 comprises 15 residues. V shed 5 bases, J shed 1 base, and the junction held 3 bases outside the gene matches. The CDR3 is CASSQGTGSNQPQHF. CDR3 nucleotides: TGTGCCAGCAGTCAAGGGACAGGGAGCAATCAGCCCCAGCATTTT.

The V call is TRBV19, the J call TRBJ1-1; 7 bases fit TRBD1. Germline CDR1 LNHDA, CDR2 SQIVND (reference sequence). This CDR3 contains 16 residues. Unmatched junction bases numbered 5, after V lost 1 base and J lost 0 bases. Here the CDR3 DNA reads TGTGCCAGTAGTATAGGTCCAGGGGGGCTGAACACTGAAGCTTTCTTT. This sequence encodes CASSIGPGGLNTEAFF. The full variable domain, its missing parts supplied by reference TRBV19 and TRBJ1-1, is DGGITQSPKYLFRKEGQNVTLSCEQNLNHDAMYWYRQDPGQGLRLIYYSQIVNDFQKGDIAEGYSVSREKKESFPLTVTSAQKNPTAFYLCASSIGPGGLNTEAFFGQGTRLTVV.

The chain is built from TRBV25-1 and TRBJ2-2; perhaps TRBD1 as D (5 bases). Trimming took off 4 bases at V and 1 base at J, with 7 bases between the two ends. Germline lookup yields CDR1 MGHDK and CDR2 SYGVNS. The CDR3 length is 14 residues. The CDR3 protein is CASSVTGNTGELFF. For the CDR3, the DNA is TGTGCCAGCAGTGTAACAGGGAACACCGGGGAGCTGTTTTTT.

The V call is TRBV2, the J call TRBJ2-3; D possibly corresponds to TRBD1 (5 bases). The V end was cut by 7 bases, the J end by 8 bases, with 16 bases between. There are 13 residues in the CDR3. Germline loops: CDR1 SNHLY, CDR2 FYNNEI. CDR3 loop: CASKAADIGTQYF. The CDR3 region has the DNA TGTGCCAGCAAGGCGGCGGACATCGGTACGCAGTATTTT.

The chain recombines TRBV19 with TRBJ1-3, with D unclear. The germline CDR1 and CDR2 sequences are LNHDA and SQIVND (reference sequence). The CDR3 is made up of 10 amino acids. For the CDR3, the DNA is TGTGCTAGCACGGGAAACACCATATATTTT. The encoded protein is CASTGNTIYF.

The CDR3 loop is CASSRDSQETQYF. The CDR3 bases are TGTGCCAGCAGCCGGGACAGTCAAGAGACCCAGTACTTC. This chain connects TRBV5-4 to TRBJ2-5; 7 bases map to TRBD1. Trimming at V came to 4 bases and at J to 2 bases, leaving 2 bases not matched to a gene. The CDR3 consists of 13 residues. Germline values: CDR1 SGHNT, CDR2 YYREEE (reference sequence).

This clone was counted a single time. The rearrangement uses TRBV9 and TRBJ1-1; D uncertain. Germline V CDR1 and CDR2: SGDLS, YYNGEE. The CDR3 length is 14 residues. The V gene lost 0 bases and the J gene lost 1 base, with 7 bases spanning the gap. This chain's CDR3 is CASSVVAENTEAFF. Here the CDR3 DNA reads TGTGCCAGCAGCGTAGTAGCAGAGAACACTGAAGCTTTCTTT. Supplemented by reference TRBV9 and TRBJ1-1, the full variable domain reads DSGVTQTPKHLITATGQRVTLRCSPRSGDLSVYWYQQSLDQGLQFLIQYYNGEERAKGNILERFSAQQFPDLHSELNLSSLELGDSALYFCASSVVAENTEAFFGQGTRLTVV.

The V and J genes are TRBV7-2 and TRBJ2-7, with 8 bases aligning to TRBD1. V gave up 5 bases and J gave up 2 bases; unmatched junction bases: 8. The CDR3 is 15 residues long. Germline lookup yields CDR1 SGHTA and CDR2 FQGNSA. The CDR3 DNA reads as TGTGCCAGCAGCCAGGGGGCAGATTCCACCTACGAGCAGTACTTC. This codes for CASSQGADSTYEQYF.

This clone was observed once. V usage is TRBV9 and J usage is TRBJ2-2, with 7 bases identical to TRBD1. The junction had 8 bases not matched to a gene; V was cut back by 3 bases and J by 0 bases. Germline lookup yields CDR1 SGDLS and CDR2 YYNGEE. The CDR3 extends over 17 amino acids. CDR3 sequence: CASSALQGPSNTGELFF. In DNA form, the CDR3 reads TGTGCCAGCAGCGCCCTACAGGGGCCCTCGAACACCGGGGAGCTGTTTTTT.